One sample yielded the 13 T cell receptor beta chains listed below, sequenced in a study of response to subunit inactivated influenza vaccine. TCRdb re-called the RT-PCR reads with MiXCR, one entry per CDR3 protein. The repertoire holds about 480,000 distinct CDR3 sequences, with around 25% as singletons. The sequences come from CD4+ T cells sorted from PBMCs, collected more than 4 days after vaccination. The source is a man in his fifties or sixties who received an inactivated influenza vaccine.

The chain employs TRBV5-1 and TRBJ2-1, with unresolved D. CDR1 and CDR2 from the germline V gene are SGHRS and YFSETQ. The germline V and J ends were trimmed by 1 base and 5 bases, with 13 bases remaining between them. This CDR3 has 15 amino acids. The chain's CDR3 is CASSLSPRSNNEQFF. As DNA, the CDR3 is TGCGCCAGCAGCTTGTCCCCGCGGTCTAACAATGAGCAGTTCTTC. The variable domain in full, completed from reference TRBV5-1 and TRBJ2-1, reads KAGVTQTPRYLIKTRGQQVTLSCSPISGHRSVSWYQQTPGQGLQFLFEYFSETQRNKGNFPGRFSGRQFSNSRSEMNVSTLELGDSALYLCASSLSPRSNNEQFFGPGTRLTVL.

This clonotype has a handful of counts. The chain carries TRBV10-3 and TRBJ2-7; TRBD1 matches at 7 bases. In germline, CDR1 is ENHRY, CDR2 SYGVKD. This CDR3 is 14 amino acids long. The trim removed 6 bases at V and 7 bases at J, leaving 12 bases unmatched. The CDR3, as DNA: TGTGCCATCAGCATCGGGACAGATTCCGGGGAGCAGTACTTC. Residues: CAISIGTDSGEQYF.

The V and J genes are TRBV3-1 and TRBJ1-6; D call uncertain. Looked up from germline, CDR1 is LGHDT and CDR2 is YNNKEL (reference sequence). The CDR3 runs to 14 residues. The germline V and J ends were trimmed by 0 bases and 5 bases, with 5 bases remaining between them. CDR3 DNA sequence: TGTGCCAGCAGCCAAGAGGCCGATAATTCACCCCTCCACTTT. Protein: CASSQEADNSPLHF.

The chain links TRBV25-1 to TRBJ2-3; TRBD2 aligns across 11 bases. The junction had 6 bases not matched to a gene; V was cut back by 6 bases and J by 4 bases. CDR3 length: 15 amino acids. Germline V gene data show CDR1 as MGHDK and CDR2 as SYGVNS. In DNA, the CDR3 is TGTGCCAGCAGGATTAGCGGGAGGGCATCAGATACGCAGTATTTT. Translated, it gives CASRISGRASDTQYF.

This chain connects TRBV28 to TRBJ2-7; TRBD2 might be the D (6 bases). V gave up 5 bases and J gave up 4 bases, with 18 bases separating them. Germline CDR1 MDHEN, CDR2 SYDVKM. This CDR3 comprises 15 residues. CDR3 DNA: TGTGCCAGCAGTCCCCCAACCGGGGCGGGGTACGAGCAGTACTTC. As protein: CASSPPTGAGYEQYF.

This chain links TRBV29-1 with TRBJ2-4; 7 nucleotides agree with TRBD2. Germline V lookup: CDR1 SQVTM, CDR2 ANQGSEA. This CDR3 is built from 15 residues. This chain's CDR3 is CTHMGLAVSKNIQYF. The CDR3 nucleotides are TGCACCCACATGGGGCTAGCGGTTTCCAAAAACATTCAGTACTTC.

This clonotype was observed a few times. This sequence joins TRBV5-5 and TRBJ2-3; maybe TRBD2 (6 bases). Trimming took off 2 bases at V and 2 bases at J, with 12 bases between the two ends. The CDR3 is made up of 15 amino acids. The germline CDR1 and CDR2 sequences are SGHKS and YYEKEE (reference sequence). CDR3: CASSFSGAPTDTQYF. Written as DNA, the CDR3 is TGTGCCAGCAGCTTTAGCGGAGCCCCCACAGATACGCAGTATTTT.

This clonotype has just a few counts. The chain employs TRBV12-3 or TRBV12-4 and TRBJ2-1; 9 bases are shared with TRBD2. The V and J ends lost 3 bases and 6 bases, in that order; junction bases with no gene match: 3. The CDR3 is 14 residues long. The CDR3 DNA reads TGTGCCAGCAGTTTGCGGGGGGGGCTCAATGAGCAGTTCTTC. Translating it yields CASSLRGGLNEQFF.

The J gene is TRBJ2-3, the V gene TRBV5-1; 12 positions agree with TRBD2. CDR3 size: 13 residues. Looked up from germline, CDR1 is SGHRS and CDR2 is YFSETQ. The CDR3 DNA reads TGCGCGACTAGCGGGAGTTCGACAGATACGCAGTATTTT. Its protein is CATSGSSTDTQYF.

This clonotype was detected a few times. The chain has TRBV5-1 and TRBJ2-7; no reliable D call. This CDR3 is built from 16 residues. Germline lookup yields CDR1 SGHRS and CDR2 YFSETQ. Trimming pared 1 base from V and 7 bases from J, leaving 21 bases between. The CDR3, as DNA: TGCGCCAGCAGCTTGACCAAAACCGGGCGATTCGGGGAGCAGTACTTC. Translated: CASSLTKTGRFGEQYF.

The chain recombines TRBV6-1 with TRBJ2-3; maybe TRBD2 (6 bases). There are 14 residues in the CDR3. V was shortened by 7 bases and J by 0 bases, with 11 bases between the two germline ends. Germline assignment: CDR1 MNHNS and CDR2 SASEGT. The chain's CDR3 is CASIEAGSTDTQYF. The CDR3 region has the DNA TGTGCCAGCATCGAGGCGGGAAGCACAGATACGCAGTATTTT.

V is TRBV5-1 and J is TRBJ2-3, with a tentative D call TRBD2 (6 bases). CDR3 size: 12 residues. Trimming stripped 7 bases from V and 8 bases from J, with 14 bases between. Germline lookup yields CDR1 SGHRS and CDR2 YFSETQ. The CDR3: CASHTSQSTQYF. CDR3 DNA sequence: TGCGCCAGCCATACTAGCCAATCTACGCAGTATTTT.

The chain employs TRBV7-9 and TRBJ2-7; D is undetermined. Germline V CDR1 and CDR2: SEHNR, FQNEAQ (reference sequence). The CDR3 totals 12 residues. The V end was cut by 5 bases, the J end by 5 bases, with 10 bases between. CDR3 nucleotide sequence: TGTGCCAGCAGCCCCGTTGGAAACGAGCAGTACTTC. The encoded protein is CASSPVGNEQYF.